The 6 T cell receptor beta chains below all came from one sample that was sequenced in a study of blood T cell repertoires in COVID-19 (dated by TCRdb to 2020 to 2022). The method was the immunoSEQ multiplex PCR assay. TCRdb limited this immuneACCESS table to in-frame rearrangements with V and J called. A share of clones is missing; checked studies link under half to unresolved V genes, and the rest is unexplained. The table for this sample lists approximately 82,000 clones; around 83% of them were counted only once. The ten most abundant clones make up more than 15% of the sample. Sequenced: peripheral blood. All receptors come from a woman aged 55-70 years with acute or convalescent COVID-19.

V gene TRBV10-3 combines with J gene TRBJ2-2; 7 nucleotides agree with TRBD2. The V gene end was trimmed by 0 bases and the J gene end by 4 bases; junction bases not matched to a gene: 2. Germline V gene sequence: CDR1 ENHRY, CDR2 SYGVKD. The length of the CDR3 is 15 residues. The CDR3 loop reads CAISESSGLTGELFF. CDR3 DNA: TGTGCCATCAGTGAGTCTAGCGGGCTCACCGGGGAGCTGTTTTTT.

This chain joins TRBV7-9 and TRBJ2-5, with TRBD1 matching over 7 bases. The length of the CDR3 is 15 residues. V was pared by 3 bases and J by 4 bases, with 8 bases of the junction left unmatched. From germline, CDR1 is SEHNR and CDR2 FQNEAQ (reference sequence). The CDR3 here is CASSFYPGGVETQYF. The CDR3 DNA sequence: TGTGCCAGCAGCTTCTACCCAGGGGGAGTAGAGACCCAGTACTTC.

The chain uses TRBV6-2 or TRBV6-3 and TRBJ1-5; no clear D gene. The CDR3 length is 16 residues. Per germline, CDR1 MNHEY and CDR2 SVGEGT. Trimming left V 5 bases short and J 3 bases short, with 17 bases between. The CDR3 bases are TGTGCCAGCAGTCCCCGGGGAGCTGGGGACAATCAGCCCCAGCATTTT. Translating it yields CASSPRGAGDNQPQHF.

The chain recombines TRBV5-4 with TRBJ1-4, with D perhaps matching TRBD1 (5 bases). The CDR3 runs to 15 residues. Trimming left V 1 base short and J 2 bases short, with 9 bases between. The germline CDR1 and CDR2 sequences are SGHNT and YYREEE (reference sequence). CDR3: CASSLRGATNEKLFF. In DNA form, the CDR3 reads TGTGCCAGCAGCTTGAGGGGCGCGACTAATGAAAAACTGTTTTTT.

The chain links TRBV5-1 to TRBJ2-7, with 14 bases identical to TRBD2. CDR3 size: 20 residues. V shed 1 base, J shed 0 bases, and the junction held 12 bases outside the gene matches. Germline V lookup: CDR1 SGHRS, CDR2 YFSETQ. CDR3: CASSLRSVGLAGGLSYEQYF. The CDR3 bases are TGCGCCAGCAGCTTGAGAAGCGTCGGACTAGCGGGAGGACTCTCCTACGAGCAGTACTTC.

CDR3 residues: CASSFELNTEAFF. Written as DNA, the CDR3 is TGTGCCAGCAGCTTCGAGTTGAACACTGAAGCTTTCTTT. The rearrangement joins TRBV7-6 to TRBJ1-1; D ambiguous. V lost 3 bases and J 0 bases, leaving 5 bases between the germline ends. Germline assignment: CDR1 SGHVS and CDR2 FNYEAQ. CDR3 length equals 13 residues.